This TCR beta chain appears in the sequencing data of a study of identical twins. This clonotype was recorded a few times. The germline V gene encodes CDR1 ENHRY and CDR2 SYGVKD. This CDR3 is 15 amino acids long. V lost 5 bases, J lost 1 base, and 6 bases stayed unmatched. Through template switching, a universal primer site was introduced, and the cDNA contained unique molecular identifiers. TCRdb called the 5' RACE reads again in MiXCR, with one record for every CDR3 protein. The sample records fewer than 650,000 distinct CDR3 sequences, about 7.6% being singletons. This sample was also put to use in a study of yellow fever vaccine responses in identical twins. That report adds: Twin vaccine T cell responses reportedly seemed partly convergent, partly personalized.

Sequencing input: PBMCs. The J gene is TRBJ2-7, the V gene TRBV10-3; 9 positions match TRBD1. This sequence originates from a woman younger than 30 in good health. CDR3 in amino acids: CAISTMGTGSYEQYF. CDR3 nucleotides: TGTGCCATCAGTACAATGGGGACAGGGTCCTACGAGCAGTACTTC.